This TCR beta chain appears in the sequencing data of a study of blood T cells in healthy people across ages. Study-level findings and limits: The study found more naive CD4+ cells and higher diversity in long-lived than aged donors. Measured against age, TCR beta diversity per million T cells decreased in a roughly linear manner.

This clonotype was observed a few times. Its antigen is not known. Primed by a sample-barcoded 5' primer and a J-beta primer mix, a second PCR proceeded for roughly 6 to 12 cycles. TCRdb called the 5' RACE reads again in MiXCR, with one record for every CDR3 protein. The table includes roughly 1,300,000 distinct CDR3 sequences, 59% detected once. The sample comprised blood. The receptor was isolated from a man aged 18 to 35 in good health.

CDR3 sequence: CASRRQGKDYGYTF. The CDR3 DNA reads as TGTGCCAGCAGGCGACAGGGGAAAGACTATGGCTACACCTTC. The chain carries TRBV12-3 or TRBV12-4 and TRBJ1-2, with 8 bases lining up with TRBD1. The CDR3 extends over 14 amino acids. V was pared by 6 bases and J by 3 bases, with 6 bases of the junction left unmatched.